The 30 T cell receptor beta chains below come from one sample, sequenced in a study of control samples from healthy donors and cancer patients. Only in-frame clones appear in the TCRdb table, and some are missing; sequencing was by immunoSEQ multiplex PCR. The sample yields about 89,000 clones, around nine tenths seen once. Sequenced sample: blood. All receptors come from a man aged 30 to 45 in good health.

A few counts support this clone. The chain combines TRBV15 with TRBJ1-5, with 7 nucleotides matching TRBD1. The CDR3 runs to 15 residues. With 1 base clipped from V and 3 bases from J, the junction kept 3 bases outside the gene matches. Germline V gene sequence: CDR1 LNHNV, CDR2 YYDKDF (reference sequence). The CDR3 protein is CATSRGGTDNQPQHF. CDR3 in DNA: TGTGCCACCAGCAGAGGAGGGACAGACAATCAGCCCCAGCATTTT.

This rearrangement joins TRBV5-1 to TRBJ2-3; D not resolved. CDR1 is SGHRS, CDR2 YFSETQ, per germline. The ends were cut back, 2 bases at V and 3 bases at J, with 4 bases in the middle. CDR3 length: 12 amino acids. CDR3 sequence: CASSFGTDTQYF. The CDR3 DNA is TGCGCCAGCAGCTTTGGTACAGATACGCAGTATTTT.

The chain links TRBV7-9 to TRBJ1-1, with D unresolved. CDR3 size: 14 residues. The V gene lost 4 bases and the J gene lost 1 base, with 10 bases spanning the gap. CDR1 SEHNR and CDR2 FQNEAQ come from the germline V gene (reference sequence). CDR3 protein: CASSSSRPNTEAFF. The CDR3 bases are TGTGCCAGCAGCTCCTCCAGGCCGAACACTGAAGCTTTCTTT.

This sequence joins TRBV18 and TRBJ1-1; D is undetermined. Germline V CDR1 and CDR2: KGHSH, LQKENI. The V end was cut by 3 bases, the J end by 1 base, with 12 bases between. The CDR3 contains 15 residues. The CDR3 protein is CASSPTRVPNTEAFF. CDR3 coding DNA: TGTGCCAGCTCACCTACCCGGGTCCCGAACACTGAAGCTTTCTTT.

The V call is TRBV24-1, the J call TRBJ2-1, with 10 nucleotides matching TRBD1. After removal of 4 bases from V and 6 bases from J, the junction contained 5 bases not matched to a gene. CDR1 is KGHDR, CDR2 SFDVKD, per germline. The CDR3 is made up of 15 amino acids. CDR3: CATSDDRGRFNEQFF. The CDR3 DNA reads as TGTGCCACCAGTGACGACAGGGGGCGTTTCAATGAGCAGTTCTTC.

This rearrangement joins TRBV7-6 to TRBJ2-1; 7 bases match TRBD2. The junction had 11 bases not matched to a gene; V was cut back by 5 bases and J by 7 bases. The CDR3 is made up of 15 amino acids. Germline loops: CDR1 SGHVS, CDR2 FNYEAQ. CDR3 region: CASSAGLHIGNEQFF. The DNA for the CDR3 is TGTGCCAGCAGCGCGGGACTACATATAGGGAATGAGCAGTTCTTC.

The V call is TRBV5-1, the J call TRBJ1-6; D is undetermined. The CDR3 sequence is 14 residues long. Trimming removed 0 bases at V and 10 bases at J, with 11 bases between. Germline V gives CDR1 SGHRS, CDR2 YFSETQ. The CDR3, as DNA: TGCGCCAGCAGCTTGGGACAAGTCAAATCACCCCTCCACTTT. Translation: CASSLGQVKSPLHF.

The rearrangement joins TRBV5-5 to TRBJ2-2; TRBD1 is a possible D gene (6 bases). This CDR3 is built from 18 residues. The germline V gene has CDR1 SGHKS and CDR2 YYEKEE (reference sequence). Trimming pared 0 bases from V and 6 bases from J, leaving 21 bases between. The CDR3 coding sequence is TGTGCCAGCAGCTTGGGCCGGACAGTCAGGGTTGGATCCGGGGAGCTGTTTTTT. As protein: CASSLGRTVRVGSGELFF.

This clone was recorded a few times. Other DNA sequences in the sample encode the same CDR3. V gene TRBV5-1 combines with J gene TRBJ2-5, with 7 bases identical to TRBD1. V dropped 4 bases and J dropped 2; count of bases not matched to a gene: 2. This CDR3 is 13 amino acids long. CDR1 and CDR2 (germline): SGHRS, YFSETQ. DNA of the CDR3: TGCGCCAGCAGCACGGGACAGCAAGAGACCCAGTACTTC. This sequence encodes CASSTGQQETQYF.

This clone was recorded once. The gene calls are TRBV27 and TRBJ1-5, with D possibly TRBD1 on 5 matching bases. The CDR3 extends over 12 amino acids. V shed 8 bases and J shed 4 bases, with 9 bases lying between them. The V gene's germline CDR1 is MNHEY and CDR2 SMNVEV (reference sequence). CDR3 coding DNA: TGTGCCAGCTCTGCAGGGAATCAGCCCCAGCATTTT. Its protein is CASSAGNQPQHF.

The gene calls are TRBV29-1 and TRBJ1-5, with unresolved D. CDR3 length: 14 residues. The V end lost 0 bases, the J end lost 0 bases, and 6 bases lay between the germline ends. Germline values: CDR1 SQVTM, CDR2 ANQGSEA. CDR3 in amino acids: CSVEDPYSNQPQHF. CDR3 bases: TGCAGCGTTGAAGACCCGTATAGCAATCAGCCCCAGCATTTT. Full variable domain (remainder filled in from reference TRBV29-1 and TRBJ1-5): SAVISQKPSRDICQRGTSLTIQCQVDSQVTMMFWYRQQPGQSLTLIATANQGSEATYESGFVIDKFPISRPNLTFSTLTVSNMSPEDSSIYLCSVEDPYSNQPQHFGDGTRLSIL.

V and J are TRBV2 and TRBJ1-2; no clear D gene. This CDR3 comprises 15 residues. The germline V gene encodes CDR1 SNHLY and CDR2 FYNNEI. Trimming took off 2 bases at V and 7 bases at J, with 17 bases between the two ends. In nucleotides, the CDR3 is TGTGCCAGCAGTGAAATGGGTTACAGTGGGGTTGGCTACACCTTC. Its translation: CASSEMGYSGVGYTF.

The rearrangement joins TRBV5-6 to TRBJ1-6; D unclear. The V gene's germline CDR1 is SGHDT and CDR2 YYEEEE. The CDR3 length is 15 residues. V shed 0 bases and J shed 9 bases, with 13 bases lying between them. CDR3 amino acids: CASSLGRSKGSPLHF. The CDR3 DNA follows: TGTGCCAGCAGCTTGGGACGCTCTAAAGGTTCACCCCTCCACTTT.

This clone appeared a few times. The chain recombines TRBV21-1 with TRBJ2-1; no check of the table's D call, TRBD1, against the DNA was made. TRBV21-1 is labeled a pseudogene. This CDR3 has 19 amino acids. For the CDR3, the DNA is TGTGCCAGCAGCAAAAAAGGAAGGACAGGGCAGAGCTCCTACAATGAGCAGTTCTTC. Translated, it gives CASSKKGRTGQSSYNEQFF.

The V gene is TRBV24-1, the J gene TRBJ1-1; no reliable D call. Germline CDR1 is KGHDR and CDR2 is SFDVKD. Between the trimmed V and J ends, which lost 6 bases and 9 bases, there was a span of 10 bases. The CDR3 sequence is 11 residues long. For the CDR3, the DNA is TGTGCCACCAGTCGAGGTTCCCAAGCTTTCTTT. Translating it yields CATSRGSQAFF.

This rearrangement joins TRBV5-1 to TRBJ2-5; the D gene is possibly TRBD1 (7 bases). Germline CDR1 SGHRS, CDR2 YFSETQ. This CDR3 comprises 13 residues. The ends were cut back, 5 bases at V and 5 bases at J, with 13 bases in the middle. In DNA form, the CDR3 reads TGCGCCAGCAGGAGGGGGCGGGGCGAGACCCAGTACTTC. Its translation: CASRRGRGETQYF.

The rearrangement uses TRBV21-1 and TRBJ2-4; the table's D call, TRBD2, was not checked against the DNA. TRBV21-1 is recorded as a pseudogene. The CDR3 loop spans 13 amino acids. CDR3 region: CARTGSGENIQYF. CDR3 sequence (DNA): TGTGCCAGGACGGGGTCCGGGGAAAACATTCAGTACTTC.

CDR3 protein: CASRLLAGSTDTQYF. CDR3 nucleotides: TGTGCCAGCCGTCTATTAGCGGGAAGCACAGATACGCAGTATTTT. This rearrangement joins TRBV6-5 to TRBJ2-3; the match to TRBD2 covers 8 bases. V gave up 8 bases and J gave up 0 bases; unmatched junction bases: 7. The CDR3 is 15 residues long. Per germline, CDR1 MNHEY and CDR2 SVGAGI.

CDR3 DNA sequence: TGTGCCAGCAGTTTAGGATATAAGGAGACCCAGTACTTC. Translated: CASSLGYKETQYF. V gene TRBV12-3 or TRBV12-4 combines with J gene TRBJ2-5; no definite D call. The CDR3 extends over 13 amino acids. Trimming left V 1 base short and J 5 bases short, with 8 bases between.

This clone was recorded only once. V is TRBV10-3 and J is TRBJ1-1; D may be TRBD1 (6 bases). Germline V CDR1 and CDR2: ENHRY, SYGVKD. CDR3 length: 15 amino acids. V was pared by 2 bases and J by 11 bases, with 21 bases between. This chain's CDR3 is CAISEVQGHRVWAFF. The CDR3 DNA reads TGTGCCATCAGTGAGGTCCAGGGACATAGGGTTTGGGCTTTCTTT.

V usage is TRBV6-4 and J usage is TRBJ2-2; D gene uncertain. From germline, CDR1 is MRHNA and CDR2 SNTAGT. The CDR3 length is 13 residues. Trimming left V 5 bases short and J 2 bases short, with 6 bases between. The CDR3 DNA reads as TGTGCCAGCAGTTCGGTTAACACCGGGGAGCTGTTTTTT. Its protein is CASSSVNTGELFF.

The chain couples TRBV7-6 to TRBJ1-2; 11 bases match TRBD1. Trimming cost V 8 bases and J 8 bases; bases outside gene matches: 7. The germline CDR1 and CDR2 sequences are SGHVS and FNYEAQ. The CDR3 is made up of 13 amino acids. The CDR3 DNA is TGTGCCAGCCTCACGGGACAGGGGGACGGCTACACCTTC. This gives the protein CASLTGQGDGYTF.

The chain recombines TRBV24-1 with TRBJ2-1, with TRBD1 identical over 7 bases. Per germline, CDR1 KGHDR and CDR2 SFDVKD. CDR3 size: 14 residues. The junction had 2 bases not matched to a gene; V was cut back by 2 bases and J by 5 bases. The DNA of the CDR3 is TGTGCCACCAGTGATTCCCAGGGGGACAATGAGCAGTTCTTC. The encoded protein is CATSDSQGDNEQFF.

The gene calls are TRBV27 and TRBJ2-3; 8 bases are shared with TRBD2. The CDR3 is made up of 17 amino acids. The ends lost 3 bases at V and 1 base at J; junction bases unmatched: 9. CDR1 is MNHEY and CDR2 is SMNVEV in the germline V gene (reference sequence). The CDR3 protein is CASSFLASGRRTDTQYF. The CDR3 DNA reads as TGTGCCAGCAGTTTCCTAGCTAGCGGGCGACGCACAGATACGCAGTATTTT.

The rearrangement uses TRBV6-2 or TRBV6-3 and TRBJ1-1; no clear D. CDR3 length equals 11 residues. The germline V gene encodes CDR1 MNHEY and CDR2 SVGEGT. The V end was cut by 5 bases, the J end by 12 bases, with 13 bases between. This chain's CDR3 is CASSQEVGTFF. DNA of the CDR3: TGTGCCAGCAGTCAGGAGGTTGGGACTTTCTTT.

In this sample, this clone turned up once. The chain joins TRBV13 to TRBJ2-2, with D tentatively TRBD1 (7 bases). The CDR3 totals 14 residues. V was shortened by 8 bases and J by 2 bases, with 12 bases between the two germline ends. Germline V gene data show CDR1 as PRHDT and CDR2 as FYEKMQ (reference sequence). The chain's CDR3 is CASGGTANTGELFF. The CDR3 DNA reads TGTGCCAGCGGGGGGACAGCTAACACCGGGGAGCTGTTTTTT.

The gene calls are TRBV7-9 and TRBJ1-3; no firm D call. CDR1 is SEHNR and CDR2 is FQNEAQ in the germline V gene (reference sequence). The CDR3 spans 16 residues. Between the trimmed V and J ends, which lost 0 bases and 1 base, there was a span of 10 bases. The CDR3 here is CASSLALRHSGNTIYF. CDR3 bases: TGTGCCAGCAGCTTAGCGCTAAGGCATTCTGGAAACACCATATATTTT.

V usage is TRBV5-1 and J usage is TRBJ1-2, with no clear D. Germline assignment: CDR1 SGHRS and CDR2 YFSETQ. V lost 0 bases, J lost 4 bases, and 7 bases lay in between. This CDR3 contains 13 residues. CDR3 residues: CASSLVAAYGYTF. The CDR3 DNA follows: TGCGCCAGCAGCTTGGTCGCAGCCTATGGCTACACCTTC.

The V and J genes are TRBV12-3 or TRBV12-4 and TRBJ2-2, with D unresolved. Trimming took off 5 bases at V and 2 bases at J, with 3 bases between the two ends. The CDR3 is 12 amino acids. The CDR3 sequence is CASSPNTGELFF. The CDR3 nucleotides read TGTGCCAGCAGTCCTAACACCGGGGAGCTGTTTTTT.

V usage is TRBV6-1 and J usage is TRBJ2-2; 9 positions match TRBD2. Germline trimming cut 4 bases from V and 1 base from J; bases unmatched to any gene: 4. Germline lookup yields CDR1 MNHNS and CDR2 SASEGT. The CDR3 sequence is 16 residues long. As DNA, the CDR3 is TGTGCCAGCAGTGCCTTTAGCGGGGGGAACACCGGGGAGCTGTTTTTT. Its protein product is CASSAFSGGNTGELFF.